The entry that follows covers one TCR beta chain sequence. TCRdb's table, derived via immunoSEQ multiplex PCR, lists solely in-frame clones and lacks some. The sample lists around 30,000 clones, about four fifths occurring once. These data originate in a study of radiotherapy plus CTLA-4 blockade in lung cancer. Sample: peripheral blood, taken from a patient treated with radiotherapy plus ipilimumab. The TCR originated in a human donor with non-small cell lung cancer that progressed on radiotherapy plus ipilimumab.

The CDR3 sequence is CASSQSAAGYNEQFF. For the CDR3, the DNA is TGCGCCAGCAGCCAGAGCGCGGCGGGCTACAATGAGCAGTTCTTC. The chain links TRBV4-3 to TRBJ2-1; D is possibly TRBD2 (5 bases). V gave up 3 bases and J gave up 3 bases, with 12 bases separating them. Germline CDR1 LGHNA, CDR2 YSLEER. The CDR3 sequence is 15 residues long.